One and the same sample provided the 18 T cell receptor beta chains below, sequenced in a study of blood T cell repertoires in COVID-19. Assay used: immunoSEQ multiplex PCR; TCRdb lists only in-frame clones, some missing. Found here are about 130,000 clones, roughly 80% of them singletons; the top ten hold approximately 3%. Sample: peripheral blood. The receptors here all came from a woman of 80 years or more with acute or convalescent COVID-19.

V and J are TRBV10-2 and TRBJ2-7, with 9 bases aligning to TRBD1. Losses at the gene ends were 5 bases for V and 3 bases for J; bases not matched to a gene: 2. The germline V gene has CDR1 WSHSY and CDR2 SAAADI. The CDR3 covers 13 residues. CDR3 loop: CASSSTGGYEQYF. In DNA, the CDR3 is TGCGCCAGCAGTTCGACAGGGGGCTACGAGCAGTACTTC.

The chain joins TRBV9 to TRBJ2-7; TRBD2 matches at 8 bases. From germline, CDR1 is SGDLS and CDR2 YYNGEE. The V and J ends lost 2 bases and 1 base, in that order; junction bases with no gene match: 5. The CDR3 is 15 amino acids. CDR3 residues: CASSVRAGASYEQYF. CDR3 DNA sequence: TGTGCCAGCAGCGTCAGAGCGGGGGCATCCTACGAGCAGTACTTC.

V is TRBV7-2 and J is TRBJ1-5, with no clear D. CDR1 and CDR2 (germline): SGHTA, FQGNSA. V was pared by 2 bases and J by 6 bases, with 11 bases between. CDR3 length equals 14 residues. In nucleotides, the CDR3 is TGTGCCAGCAGCTTAAGAGGGCATGTTCAGCCCCAGCATTTT. The encoded protein is CASSLRGHVQPQHF.

The gene calls are TRBV18 and TRBJ2-5; 7 bases line up with TRBD1. Germline V gene lookup returns CDR1 KGHSH and CDR2 LQKENI. CDR3 length: 14 amino acids. V was clipped by 4 bases and J by 1 base; unmatched bases: 3. Written as DNA, the CDR3 is TGTGCCAGCTCACTTCGGGACAGCCAAGAGACCCAGTACTTC. It translates to CASSLRDSQETQYF.

Points on this clone: At one end, the junction sequence differs from germline, possibly due to a read error. The V gene is TRBV9, the J gene TRBJ1-3, with 8 bases matching TRBD1. Germline V lookup: CDR1 SGDLS, CDR2 YYNGEE. This CDR3 has 14 amino acids. CDR3 amino acids: CASGRTGSGNTIYF. The DNA for the CDR3 is TGTGCCAGCGGGAGGACAGGGTCTGGGAACACCATATATTTT.

The chain employs TRBV12-2 and TRBJ2-1; the table names TRBD1, a call not compared with the DNA. TRBV12-2 is a recognized pseudogene. This CDR3 region has 18 residues. For the CDR3, the DNA is TGTGCAAGTCGGGCTACGGCGTCTTACAGGAGCTCCTACAATGAGCAGTTCTTC. Amino acid sequence: CASRATASYRSSYNEQFF.

The J gene is TRBJ1-1, the V gene TRBV5-6; perhaps TRBD1 as D (5 bases). The CDR3 contains 15 residues. CDR1 SGHDT and CDR2 YYEEEE come from the germline V gene. The ends were cut back, 2 bases at V and 6 bases at J, with 17 bases in the middle. This chain's CDR3 is CASSFSGGRRAEAFF. The CDR3 DNA follows: TGTGCCAGCAGCTTCTCCGGGGGAAGGAGGGCTGAAGCTTTCTTT.

This rearrangement joins TRBV7-9 to TRBJ1-1; no clear D. V lost 2 bases and J lost 1, with 11 bases in between. Germline CDR1 is SEHNR and CDR2 is FQNEAQ (reference sequence). This CDR3 is built from 15 residues. CDR3 DNA sequence: TGTGCCAGCAGCTTACGACCGGGAGGGAACACTGAAGCTTTCTTT. It specifies CASSLRPGGNTEAFF. Complete variable domain (other parts from reference TRBV7-9 and TRBJ1-1): DTGVSQNPRHKITKRGQNVTFRCDPISEHNRLYWYRQTLGQGPEFLTYFQNEAQLEKSRLLSDRFSAERPKGSFSTLEIQRTEQGDSAMYLCASSLRPGGNTEAFFGQGTRLTVV.

The chain links TRBV6-4 to TRBJ1-2; D not resolved. The V gene's germline CDR1 is MRHNA and CDR2 SNTAGT. The CDR3 totals 13 residues. Trimming took off 0 bases at V and 8 bases at J, with 10 bases between the two ends. CDR3 nucleotides: TGTGCCAGCAGTGACTCGGAGGGCCAAGGCTACACCTTC. Translation gives CASSDSEGQGYTF.

The chain has TRBV27 and TRBJ1-5; no reliable D call. The CDR3 covers 12 residues. V was cut by 4 bases and J by 4 bases, with 5 bases left in between. The V gene's germline CDR1 is MNHEY and CDR2 SMNVEV (reference sequence). The CDR3 DNA reads TGTGCCAGCAGTTCTAATAATCAGCCCCAGCATTTT. Translated, it gives CASSSNNQPQHF.

This sequence joins TRBV9 and TRBJ2-5, with TRBD2 as a possible D gene (6 bases). V lost 4 bases and J 3 bases, leaving 10 bases between the germline ends. The CDR3 is made up of 13 amino acids. Germline CDR1 SGDLS, CDR2 YYNGEE. This chain's CDR3 is CASSYTGEETQYF. CDR3 nucleotides: TGTGCCAGCAGCTACACGGGAGAAGAGACCCAGTACTTC. The complete variable domain, with remaining parts taken from reference TRBV9 and TRBJ2-5, reads DSGVTQTPKHLITATGQRVTLRCSPRSGDLSVYWYQQSLDQGLQFLIQYYNGEERAKGNILERFSAQQFPDLHSELNLSSLELGDSALYFCASSYTGEETQYFGPGTRLLVL.

In this sample, this clone turned up once. This chain connects TRBV18 to TRBJ2-1; perhaps TRBD1 as D (6 bases). CDR1 KGHSH and CDR2 LQKENI come from the germline V gene. The CDR3 consists of 16 residues. V lost 1 base to trimming and J lost 2 bases, with 12 bases between them. The CDR3 reads CASSPLDRSAYNEQFF. CDR3 in DNA: TGTGCCAGCTCACCACTAGACAGGTCGGCCTACAATGAGCAGTTCTTC.

The V and J genes are TRBV18 and TRBJ1-2, with 7 bases matching TRBD1. Germline CDR1 reads KGHSH; CDR2 reads LQKENI. The CDR3 loop spans 14 amino acids. Unmatched junction bases numbered 10, after V lost 6 bases and J lost 6 bases. The CDR3 nucleotides read TGTGCCAGCTCCCAGAACCCGGGACAGCATGGCTACACCTTC. The encoded protein is CASSQNPGQHGYTF.

The chain employs TRBV4-1 and TRBJ2-2; TRBD2 matches at 10 bases. CDR3 length equals 16 residues. Germline V lookup: CDR1 MGHRA, CDR2 YSYEKL. With V trimmed by 1 base and J by 1 base, 0 bases remained unmatched. The CDR3, as DNA: TGCGCCAGCAGCCAAGGACTAGCGGGGAACACCGGGGAGCTGTTTTTT. Its protein is CASSQGLAGNTGELFF.

The chain couples TRBV6-2 or TRBV6-3 to TRBJ1-1, with D perhaps TRBD1 (5 bases). Germline CDR1 is MNHEY and CDR2 is SVGEGT. Trimming stripped 0 bases from V and 1 base from J, with 12 bases between. The CDR3 loop spans 16 amino acids. In DNA form, the CDR3 reads TGTGCCAGCAGTTACTCGAGTCGGACAAAGAACACTGAAGCTTTCTTT. Translating it yields CASSYSSRTKNTEAFF.

The V call is TRBV19, the J call TRBJ1-2; 8 bases line up with TRBD1. CDR1 is LNHDA and CDR2 is SQIVND in the germline V gene (reference sequence). CDR3 length: 15 amino acids. After removal of 5 bases from V and 4 bases from J, the junction contained 9 bases not matched to a gene. CDR3: CASSSRIDRGYGYTF. CDR3 bases: TGTGCCAGTAGTTCCCGGATCGACAGGGGCTATGGCTACACCTTC.

This chain connects TRBV19 to TRBJ1-2; possibly TRBD1 for D (5 bases). The V end lost 6 bases, the J end lost 8 bases, and 22 bases lay between the germline ends. This CDR3 is 15 amino acids long. Germline V lookup: CDR1 LNHDA, CDR2 SQIVND (reference sequence). CDR3 DNA: TGTGCCAGTAGCCACGACGGGGGAAAGAGGGGAGGCTACACCTTC. Its translation is CASSHDGGKRGGYTF.

The J gene is TRBJ2-7, the V gene TRBV3-1 (or the pseudogene TRBV3-2); TRBD1 matches 10 bases. This CDR3 spans 14 amino acids. Germline V lookup: CDR1 LGHDT, CDR2 YNNKEL (reference sequence). The V gene end was trimmed by 4 bases and the J gene end by 5 bases; junction bases not matched to a gene: 5. This CDR3 is CASSLRQGADEQYF. CDR3 in DNA: TGTGCCAGCAGCCTAAGACAGGGGGCCGACGAGCAGTACTTC.